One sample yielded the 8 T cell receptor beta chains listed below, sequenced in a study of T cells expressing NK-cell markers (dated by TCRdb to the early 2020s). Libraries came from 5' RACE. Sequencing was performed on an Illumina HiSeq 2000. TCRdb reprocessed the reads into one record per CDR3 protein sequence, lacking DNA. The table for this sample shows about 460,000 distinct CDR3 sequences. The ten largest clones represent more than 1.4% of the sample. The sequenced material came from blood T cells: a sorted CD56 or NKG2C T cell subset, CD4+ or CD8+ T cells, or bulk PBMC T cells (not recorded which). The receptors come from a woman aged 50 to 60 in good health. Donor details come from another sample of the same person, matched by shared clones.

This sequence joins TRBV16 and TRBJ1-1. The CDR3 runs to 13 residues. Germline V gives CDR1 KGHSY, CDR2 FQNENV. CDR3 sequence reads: CASSQSRHLEAFF.

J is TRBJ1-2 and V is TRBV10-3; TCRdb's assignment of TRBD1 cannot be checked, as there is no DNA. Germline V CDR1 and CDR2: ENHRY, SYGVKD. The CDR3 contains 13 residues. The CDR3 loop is CAISAGGTYGYTF.

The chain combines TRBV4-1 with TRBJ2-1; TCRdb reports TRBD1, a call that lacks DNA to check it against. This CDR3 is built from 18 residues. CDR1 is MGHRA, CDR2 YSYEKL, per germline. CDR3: CASSQGGRRSAPYNEQFF.

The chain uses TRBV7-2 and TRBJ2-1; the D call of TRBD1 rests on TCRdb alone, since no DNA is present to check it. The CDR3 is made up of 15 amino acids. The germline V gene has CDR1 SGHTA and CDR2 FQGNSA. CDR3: CASTTQGVSYNEQFF.

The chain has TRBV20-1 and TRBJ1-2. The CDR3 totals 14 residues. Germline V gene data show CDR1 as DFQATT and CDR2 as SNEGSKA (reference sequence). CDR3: CSAIPTGRNHGYTF.

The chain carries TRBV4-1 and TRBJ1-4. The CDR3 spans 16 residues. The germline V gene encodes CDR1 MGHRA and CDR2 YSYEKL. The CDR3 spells CASSQDSAGGGEKLFF.

CDR3 region: CATGNRAEDTQYF. The chain links TRBV24-1 to TRBJ2-3; TCRdb proposes TRBD1, but this gene call is untestable without DNA. The CDR3 length is 13 residues. Germline CDR1 reads KGHDR; CDR2 reads SFDVKD.

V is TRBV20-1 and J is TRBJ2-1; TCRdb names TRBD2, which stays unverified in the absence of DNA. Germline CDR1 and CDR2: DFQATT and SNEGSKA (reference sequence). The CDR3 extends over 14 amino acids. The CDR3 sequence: CSASGRAGWNEQFF.